Listed here are 20 T cell receptor beta chains from one sample, sequenced in a study of blood T cell repertoires in COVID-19. TCRdb keeps only in-frame clones here, not all; method: immunoSEQ multiplex PCR. This sample has 150,000 to 200,000 clones, with 85% found just once. The sample taken for sequencing was peripheral blood. Source of these receptors: an elderly woman with COVID-19, enrolled during active disease.

This clone was picked up a small number of times. The V gene is TRBV18, the J gene TRBJ1-2; the D gene is possibly TRBD1 (6 bases). The V end lost 6 bases, the J end lost 4 bases, and 12 bases lay between the germline ends. The CDR3 spans 13 residues. The germline CDR1 and CDR2 sequences are KGHSH and LQKENI. For the CDR3, the DNA is TGTGCCAGCTCCCCGGACAGTTCCTATGGCTACACCTTC. Amino acids: CASSPDSSYGYTF.

Comment on this clone: The junction departs from germline at one end; a sequencing error may be responsible. V is TRBV7-7 and J is TRBJ1-6; tentative D call: TRBD1 (5 bases). CDR3 length: 13 residues. Germline loops: CDR1 SSHAT, CDR2 FNYEAQ (reference sequence). CDR3 coding DNA: TGTGCTAGCAGCTTGAATAGGGGTTCACCCCTCCACTTT. Protein sequence: CASSLNRGSPLHF.

About this clone itself: Other DNA variants within this sample encode the same CDR3. V and J are TRBV2 and TRBJ2-7; tentatively, D is TRBD2 (6 bases). From germline, CDR1 is SNHLY and CDR2 FYNNEI. CDR3 length: 11 amino acids. V gave up 7 bases and J gave up 4 bases, with 8 bases separating them. In nucleotides, the CDR3 is TGTGCCAGCAAGCGGGTTTACGAGCAGTACTTC. Protein product: CASKRVYEQYF.

This clone was seen only a few times. The chain couples TRBV12-3 or TRBV12-4 to TRBJ2-5, with 8 bases matching TRBD1. After removal of 6 bases from V and 8 bases from J, the junction contained 5 bases not matched to a gene. The CDR3 contains 12 residues. The CDR3 nucleotides read TGTGCCAGCAGCGGGACAGGATATACCCAGTACTTC. As protein: CASSGTGYTQYF.

The rearrangement links TRBV5-1 to TRBJ2-5, with 9 bases fitting TRBD1. The CDR3 loop spans 12 amino acids. Trimming at V came to 7 bases and at J to 4 bases, leaving 2 bases not matched to a gene. Germline V gene data show CDR1 as SGHRS and CDR2 as YFSETQ. CDR3 in DNA: TGCGCCAGCGGGACAGGGTCAGAGACCCAGTACTTC. This translates into CASGTGSETQYF.

The gene calls are TRBV18 and TRBJ1-5, with a tentative D call TRBD1 (5 bases). With 5 bases removed from V and 0 bases from J, the gap between germline ends came to 14 bases. The V gene's germline CDR1 is KGHSH and CDR2 LQKENI. The CDR3 has 16 residues. The CDR3 protein is CASSDSQGHSNQPQHF. CDR3 sequence (DNA): TGTGCCAGCTCAGACTCCCAGGGTCATAGCAATCAGCCCCAGCATTTT.

The V gene is TRBV3-1 (or the pseudogene TRBV3-2), the J gene TRBJ1-1, with D possibly matching TRBD1 (6 bases). V was cut by 4 bases and J by 4 bases, with 16 bases left in between. Germline V gene lookup returns CDR1 LGHDT and CDR2 YNNKEL (reference sequence). The CDR3 contains 15 residues. CDR3 protein: CASSPSDSSRTEAFF. CDR3 DNA: TGTGCCAGCAGCCCTTCGGACAGTAGTCGCACTGAAGCTTTCTTT.

This clone was seen only once. The CDR3 DNA follows: TGTGCCAGCAGCTCGACAGGGATCAATCAGCCCCAGCATTTT. This sequence encodes CASSSTGINQPQHF. V is TRBV7-2 and J is TRBJ1-5, with 7 bases matching TRBD1. This CDR3 has 14 residues. CDR1 and CDR2 (germline): SGHTA, FQGNSA. V shed 4 bases and J 3 bases; nucleotides not matched to a gene: 3.

Details on this clone: The junction does not match germline at one end; this may be a read error. This rearrangement joins TRBV15 to TRBJ2-3; D gene uncertain. Germline assignment: CDR1 LNHNV and CDR2 YYDKDF (reference sequence). The CDR3 totals 12 residues. In nucleotides, the CDR3 is TGTGCCACCAGCGGAGACCGGGATACGCAGTATTTT. Amino acid sequence: CATSGDRDTQYF.

The chain combines TRBV24-1 with TRBJ2-4; D possibly corresponds to TRBD1 (5 bases). CDR1 is KGHDR and CDR2 is SFDVKD in the germline V gene. V shed 4 bases and J shed 13 bases, with 10 bases lying between them. There are 11 residues in the CDR3. The CDR3 region is CATSESGKQYF. CDR3 bases: TGTGCCACCAGTGAATCAGGGAAACAGTACTTC.

V is TRBV7-9 and J is TRBJ2-5; maybe TRBD2 (7 bases). Trimming shortened V by 6 bases and J by 5 bases, and 13 bases separated the two germline ends. This CDR3 is 13 amino acids long. The germline V gene has CDR1 SEHNR and CDR2 FQNEAQ (reference sequence). DNA for the CDR3: TGTGCCAGCAGTCGCCGGGGGGCGGAGACCCAGTACTTC. As protein: CASSRRGAETQYF.

The rearrangement joins TRBV19 to TRBJ1-4; tentatively, D is TRBD1 (6 bases). This CDR3 spans 14 amino acids. V lost 3 bases and J lost 7, with 12 bases in between. The V gene's germline CDR1 is LNHDA and CDR2 SQIVND (reference sequence). In DNA form, the CDR3 reads TGTGCCAGTAGTATTCAGGGGACGAGTGAAAAACTGTTTTTT. As protein: CASSIQGTSEKLFF. Together with reference TRBV19 and TRBJ1-4, the CDR3 gives the full variable domain: DGGITQSPKYLFRKEGQNVTLSCEQNLNHDAMYWYRQDPGQGLRLIYYSQIVNDFQKGDIAEGYSVSREKKESFPLTVTSAQKNPTAFYLCASSIQGTSEKLFFGSGTQLSVL.

This sequence joins TRBV25-1 and TRBJ2-7; TRBD2 agrees at 8 bases. V lost 2 bases and J lost 5; bases outside the gene matches: 8. Germline-derived CDR1 and CDR2 are MGHDK and SYGVNS. The CDR3 runs to 15 residues. The chain's CDR3 is CASSEGWTSSNEQYF. The DNA of the CDR3 is TGTGCCAGCAGTGAAGGCTGGACTAGCAGTAACGAGCAGTACTTC.

This clone occurred once. The J gene is TRBJ1-2, the V gene TRBV2, with D perhaps matching TRBD1 (6 bases). V was clipped by 6 bases and J by 1 base, with 12 bases between them. Germline V gene lookup returns CDR1 SNHLY and CDR2 FYNNEI. This CDR3 contains 14 residues. CDR3 sequence: CASRMGQLNYGYTF. CDR3 in DNA: TGTGCCAGCAGGATGGGACAACTTAACTATGGCTACACCTTC.

This clone was recorded a few times. The rearrangement joins TRBV29-1 to TRBJ1-1, with 8 positions matching TRBD1. This CDR3 comprises 14 residues. CDR1 is SQVTM and CDR2 is ANQGSEA in the germline V gene. With V trimmed by 4 bases and J by 10 bases, 14 bases remained unmatched. The CDR3 nucleotides read TGCAGCGTTGGGAAGAGCGACAGGGGTTCTATAGCTTTCTTT. Translating it yields CSVGKSDRGSIAFF.

This clone came up a few times. The chain has TRBV13 and TRBJ2-1; possible D gene TRBD2, 5 bases. Between the trimmed V and J ends, which lost 0 bases and 6 bases, there was a span of 12 bases. The germline gives CDR1 PRHDT, CDR2 FYEKMQ (reference sequence). The CDR3 length is 15 residues. For the CDR3, the DNA is TGTGCCAGCAGCTTAGGGAGGGTCGCTGGCAATGAGCAGTTCTTC. Translated, it gives CASSLGRVAGNEQFF. Based on the CDR3 plus reference TRBV13 and TRBJ2-1, the full variable domain is AAGVIQSPRHLIKEKRETATLKCYPIPRHDTVYWYQQGPGQDPQFLISFYEKMQSDKGSIPDRFSAQQFSDYHSELNMSSLELGDSALYFCASSLGRVAGNEQFFGPGTRLTVL.

The J gene is TRBJ1-5, the V gene TRBV5-1; 9 positions agree with TRBD1. The CDR3 extends over 15 amino acids. Germline loops: CDR1 SGHRS, CDR2 YFSETQ. V dropped 2 bases and J dropped 3; count of bases not matched to a gene: 3. The chain's CDR3 is CASSLQGAVNQPQHF. In DNA form, the CDR3 reads TGCGCCAGCAGCTTACAGGGGGCGGTCAATCAGCCCCAGCATTTT.

This clone was counted only a few times. V usage is TRBV29-1 and J usage is TRBJ2-1, with TRBD2 matching over 11 bases. This CDR3 contains 16 residues. The germline CDR1 and CDR2 sequences are SQVTM and ANQGSEA. After removal of 7 bases from V and 2 bases from J, the junction contained 10 bases not matched to a gene. The CDR3 sequence is CSAGTSGPKAYNEQFF. CDR3 DNA: TGCAGCGCCGGGACTAGCGGTCCCAAAGCCTACAATGAGCAGTTCTTC.

This rearrangement joins TRBV5-8 to TRBJ2-7; 11 nucleotides match TRBD1. CDR1 and CDR2 (germline): SGHTS, YDEGEE. Trimming at V came to 2 bases and at J to 4 bases, leaving 5 bases not matched to a gene. The CDR3 is 15 amino acids. The CDR3 DNA reads TGTGCCAGCAGCTTCTGGGGGACAGGGGGGTACGAGCAGTACTTC. Its protein is CASSFWGTGGYEQYF.

This rearrangement joins TRBV5-1 to TRBJ1-4, with a tentative D call TRBD1 (6 bases). From germline, CDR1 is SGHRS and CDR2 YFSETQ. V was clipped by 8 bases and J by 3 bases, with 14 bases between them. The CDR3 spans 14 residues. As DNA, the CDR3 is TGCGCCAGTAGGGGGATGGAAGCTAATGAAAAACTGTTTTTT. This encodes CASRGMEANEKLFF.